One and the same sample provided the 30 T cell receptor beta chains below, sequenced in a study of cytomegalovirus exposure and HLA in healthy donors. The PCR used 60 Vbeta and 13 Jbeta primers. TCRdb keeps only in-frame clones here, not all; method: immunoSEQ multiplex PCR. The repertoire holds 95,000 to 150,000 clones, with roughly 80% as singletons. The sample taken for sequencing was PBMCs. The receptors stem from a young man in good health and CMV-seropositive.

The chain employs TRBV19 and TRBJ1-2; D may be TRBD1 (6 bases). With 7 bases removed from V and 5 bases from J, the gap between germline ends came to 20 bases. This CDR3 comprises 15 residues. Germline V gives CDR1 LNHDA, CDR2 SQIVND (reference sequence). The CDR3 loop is CASTDQTGAEYGYTF. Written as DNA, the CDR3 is TGTGCCAGTACCGATCAGACAGGCGCCGAGTATGGCTACACCTTC.

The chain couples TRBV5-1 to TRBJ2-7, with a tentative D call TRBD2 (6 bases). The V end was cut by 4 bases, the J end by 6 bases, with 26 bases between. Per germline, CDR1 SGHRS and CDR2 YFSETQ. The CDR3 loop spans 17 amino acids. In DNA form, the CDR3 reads TGCGCCAGCAGCCAGACAAGCCCCGGGGGAAATTGGCCCGAGCAGTACTTC. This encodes CASSQTSPGGNWPEQYF.

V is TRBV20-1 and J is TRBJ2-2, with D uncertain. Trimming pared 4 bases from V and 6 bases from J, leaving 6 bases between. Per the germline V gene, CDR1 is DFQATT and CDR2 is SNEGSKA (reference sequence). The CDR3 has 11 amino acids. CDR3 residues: CSATIAGELFF. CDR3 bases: TGCAGTGCTACAATAGCCGGGGAGCTGTTTTTT.

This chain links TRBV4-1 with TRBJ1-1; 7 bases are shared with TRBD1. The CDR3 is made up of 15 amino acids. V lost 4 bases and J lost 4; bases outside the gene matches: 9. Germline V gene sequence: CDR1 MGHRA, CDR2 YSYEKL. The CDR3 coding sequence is TGCGCCAGCAGCCCCCGACAGGGTGCGAGCACTGAAGCTTTCTTT. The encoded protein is CASSPRQGASTEAFF.

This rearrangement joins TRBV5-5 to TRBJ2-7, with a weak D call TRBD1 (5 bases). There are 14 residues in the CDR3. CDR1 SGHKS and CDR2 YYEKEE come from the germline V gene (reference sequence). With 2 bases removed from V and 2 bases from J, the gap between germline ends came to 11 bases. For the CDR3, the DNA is TGTGCCAGCAGCTTACCGACAGCCACCTACGAGCAGTACTTC. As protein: CASSLPTATYEQYF.

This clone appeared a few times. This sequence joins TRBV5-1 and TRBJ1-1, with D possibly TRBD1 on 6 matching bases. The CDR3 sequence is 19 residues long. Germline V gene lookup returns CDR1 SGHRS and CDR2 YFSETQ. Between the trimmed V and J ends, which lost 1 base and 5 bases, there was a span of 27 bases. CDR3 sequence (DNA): TGCGCCAGCAGCTTGTGGGGGCCCCTCGGGCCAGAACTAGGGACTGAAGCTTTCTTT. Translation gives CASSLWGPLGPELGTEAFF.

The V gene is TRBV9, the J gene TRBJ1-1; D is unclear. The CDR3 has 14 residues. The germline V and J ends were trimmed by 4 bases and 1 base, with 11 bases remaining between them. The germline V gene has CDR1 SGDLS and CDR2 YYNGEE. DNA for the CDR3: TGTGCCAGCAGCTTACGGTCCTCGAACACTGAAGCTTTCTTT. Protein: CASSLRSSNTEAFF.

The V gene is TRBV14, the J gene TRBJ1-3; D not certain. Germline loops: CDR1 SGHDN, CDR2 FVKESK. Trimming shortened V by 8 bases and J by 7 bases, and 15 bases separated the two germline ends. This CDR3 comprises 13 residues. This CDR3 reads CASRRGGGNTIYF. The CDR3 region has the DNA TGTGCCAGCCGACGGGGAGGTGGGAACACCATATATTTT. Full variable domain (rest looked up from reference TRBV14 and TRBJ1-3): EAGVTQFPSHSVIEKGQTVTLRCDPISGHDNLYWYRRVMGKEIKFLLHFVKESKQDESGMPNNRFLAERTGGTYSTLKVQPAELEDSGVYFCASRRGGGNTIYFGEGSWLTVV.

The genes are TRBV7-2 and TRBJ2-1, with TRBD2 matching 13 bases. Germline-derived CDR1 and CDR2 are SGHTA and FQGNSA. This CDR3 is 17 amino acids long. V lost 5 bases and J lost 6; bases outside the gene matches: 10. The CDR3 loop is CASSPTSGRTFGNEQFF. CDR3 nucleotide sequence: TGTGCCAGCAGCCCGACTAGCGGGAGGACCTTTGGCAATGAGCAGTTCTTC.

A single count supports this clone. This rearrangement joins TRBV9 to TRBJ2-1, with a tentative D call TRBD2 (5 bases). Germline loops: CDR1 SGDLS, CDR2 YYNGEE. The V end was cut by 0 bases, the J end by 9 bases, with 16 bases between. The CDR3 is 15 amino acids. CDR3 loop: CASSVGSFPRVEQFF. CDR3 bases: TGTGCCAGCAGCGTAGGATCATTCCCGCGGGTTGAGCAGTTCTTC.

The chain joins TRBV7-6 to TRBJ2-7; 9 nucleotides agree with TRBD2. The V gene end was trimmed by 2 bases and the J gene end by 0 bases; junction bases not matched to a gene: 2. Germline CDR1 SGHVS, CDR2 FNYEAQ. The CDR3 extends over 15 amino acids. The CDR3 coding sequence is TGTGCCAGCAGCTTATCTAGCGGGACCTCCTACGAGCAGTACTTC. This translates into CASSLSSGTSYEQYF.

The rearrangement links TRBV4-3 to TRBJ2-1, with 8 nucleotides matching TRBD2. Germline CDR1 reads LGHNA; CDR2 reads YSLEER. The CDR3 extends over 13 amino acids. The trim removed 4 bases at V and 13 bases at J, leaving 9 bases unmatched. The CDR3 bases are TGCGCCAGCAGCCTTTCGGCGGGGGGACACCAGTTCTTC. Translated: CASSLSAGGHQFF.

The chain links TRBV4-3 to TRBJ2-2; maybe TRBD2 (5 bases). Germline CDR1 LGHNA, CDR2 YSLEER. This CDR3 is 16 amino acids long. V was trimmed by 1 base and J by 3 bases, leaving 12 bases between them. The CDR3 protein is CASSQALGMYTGELFF. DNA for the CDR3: TGCGCCAGCAGCCAAGCACTAGGGATGTACACCGGGGAGCTGTTTTTT.

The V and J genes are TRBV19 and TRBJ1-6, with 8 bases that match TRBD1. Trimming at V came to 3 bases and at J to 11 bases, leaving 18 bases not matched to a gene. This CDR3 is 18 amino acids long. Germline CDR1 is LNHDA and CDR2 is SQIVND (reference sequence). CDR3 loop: CASSIGQGTGERMAPLHF. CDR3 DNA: TGTGCCAGTAGTATTGGACAGGGAACGGGGGAACGGATGGCACCCCTCCACTTT.

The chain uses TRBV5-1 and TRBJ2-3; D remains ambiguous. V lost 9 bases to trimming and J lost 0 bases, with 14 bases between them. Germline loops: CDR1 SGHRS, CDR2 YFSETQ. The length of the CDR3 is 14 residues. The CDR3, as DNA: TGCGCCACCAAGTCAGGCCCTAGCACAGATACGCAGTATTTT. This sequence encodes CATKSGPSTDTQYF.

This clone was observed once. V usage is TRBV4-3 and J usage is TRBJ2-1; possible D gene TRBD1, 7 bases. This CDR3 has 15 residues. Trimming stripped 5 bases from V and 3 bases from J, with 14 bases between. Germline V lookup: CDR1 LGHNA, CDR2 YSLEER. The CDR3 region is CASSVRQGGYNEQFF. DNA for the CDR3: TGCGCCAGCAGCGTCCGCCAGGGGGGCTACAATGAGCAGTTCTTC.

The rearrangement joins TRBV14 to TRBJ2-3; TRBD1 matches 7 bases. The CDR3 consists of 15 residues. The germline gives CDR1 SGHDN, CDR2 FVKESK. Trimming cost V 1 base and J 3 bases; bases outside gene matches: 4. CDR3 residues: CASSQATGRTDTQYF. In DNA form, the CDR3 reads TGTGCCAGCAGCCAAGCGACAGGGCGAACAGATACGCAGTATTTT. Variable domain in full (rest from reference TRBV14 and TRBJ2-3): EAGVTQFPSHSVIEKGQTVTLRCDPISGHDNLYWYRRVMGKEIKFLLHFVKESKQDESGMPNNRFLAERTGGTYSTLKVQPAELEDSGVYFCASSQATGRTDTQYFGPGTRLTVL.

Here the CDR3 DNA reads TGTGCCAGCAGTTTAACTGGGACTAGCGGGTTGGATGAGCAGTTCTTC. Encoded protein: CASSLTGTSGLDEQFF. The rearrangement links TRBV27 to TRBJ2-1, with 12 bases identical to TRBD2. Germline V gene sequence: CDR1 MNHEY, CDR2 SMNVEV (reference sequence). This CDR3 comprises 16 residues. Unmatched junction bases numbered 7, after V lost 2 bases and J lost 8 bases.

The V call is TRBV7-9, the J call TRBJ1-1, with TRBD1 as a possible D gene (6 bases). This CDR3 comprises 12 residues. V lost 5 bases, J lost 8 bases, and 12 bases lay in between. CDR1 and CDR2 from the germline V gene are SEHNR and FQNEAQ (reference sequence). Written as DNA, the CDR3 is TGTGCCAGCAGCCCGAGGACAGAGGAAGCTTTCTTT. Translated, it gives CASSPRTEEAFF.

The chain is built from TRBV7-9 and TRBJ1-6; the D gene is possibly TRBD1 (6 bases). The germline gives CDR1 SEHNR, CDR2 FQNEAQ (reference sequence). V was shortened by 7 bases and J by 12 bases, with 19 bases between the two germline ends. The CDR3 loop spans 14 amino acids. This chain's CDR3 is CASKGIWGGEPLHF. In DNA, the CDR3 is TGTGCCAGCAAGGGGATTTGGGGGGGCGAACCCCTCCACTTT. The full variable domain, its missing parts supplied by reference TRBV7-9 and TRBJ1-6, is DTGVSQNPRHKITKRGQNVTFRCDPISEHNRLYWYRQTLGQGPEFLTYFQNEAQLEKSRLLSDRFSAERPKGSFSTLEIQRTEQGDSAMYLCASKGIWGGEPLHFGNGTRLTVT.

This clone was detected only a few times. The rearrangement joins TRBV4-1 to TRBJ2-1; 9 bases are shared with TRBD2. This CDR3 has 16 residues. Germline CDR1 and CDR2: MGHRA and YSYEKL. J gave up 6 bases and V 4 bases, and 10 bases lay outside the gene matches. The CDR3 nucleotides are TGCGCCAGCAGCCGGGATAGCGGGAGCGCTCTCAATGAGCAGTTCTTC. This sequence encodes CASSRDSGSALNEQFF.

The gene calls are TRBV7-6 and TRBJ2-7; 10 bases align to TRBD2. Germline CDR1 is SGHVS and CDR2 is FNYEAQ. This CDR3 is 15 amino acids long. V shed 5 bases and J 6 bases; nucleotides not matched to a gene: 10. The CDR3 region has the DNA TGTGCCAGCAGCATCTACCTAGCGGGGGATGGCGAGCAGTACTTC. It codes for CASSIYLAGDGEQYF. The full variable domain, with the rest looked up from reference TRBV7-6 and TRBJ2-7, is GAGVSQSPRYKVTKRGQDVALRCDPISGHVSLYWYRQALGQGPEFLTYFNYEAQQDKSGLPNDRFSAERPEGSISTLTIQRTEQRDSAMYRCASSIYLAGDGEQYFGPGTRLTVT.

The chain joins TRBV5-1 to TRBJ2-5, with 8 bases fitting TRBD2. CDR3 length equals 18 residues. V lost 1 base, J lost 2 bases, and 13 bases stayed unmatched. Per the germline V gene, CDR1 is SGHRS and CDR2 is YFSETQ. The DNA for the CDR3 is TGCGCCAGCAGCTTGAGGGCTAGCTTCCCGGGGGGGCAAGAGACCCAGTACTTC. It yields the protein CASSLRASFPGGQETQYF.

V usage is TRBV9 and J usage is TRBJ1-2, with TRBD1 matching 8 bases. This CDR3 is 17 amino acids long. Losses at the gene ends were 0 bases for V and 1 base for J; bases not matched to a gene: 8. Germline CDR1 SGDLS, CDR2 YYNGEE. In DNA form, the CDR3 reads TGTGCCAGCAGCGTAGGGGGCAGGGGGCTGGGTAACTATGGCTACACCTTC. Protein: CASSVGGRGLGNYGYTF.

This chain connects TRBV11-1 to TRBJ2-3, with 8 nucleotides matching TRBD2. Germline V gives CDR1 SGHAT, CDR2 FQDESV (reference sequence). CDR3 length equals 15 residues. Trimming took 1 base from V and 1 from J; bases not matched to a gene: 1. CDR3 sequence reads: CASSLVRGGTDTQYF. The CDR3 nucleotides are TGTGCCAGCAGCTTAGTGCGGGGGGGCACAGATACGCAGTATTTT.

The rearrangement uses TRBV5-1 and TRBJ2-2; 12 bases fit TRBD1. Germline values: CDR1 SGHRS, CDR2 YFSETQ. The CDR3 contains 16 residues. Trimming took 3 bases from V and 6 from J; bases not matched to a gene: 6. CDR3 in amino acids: CASSSSGQGAAGELFF. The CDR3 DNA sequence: TGCGCCAGCAGCTCCTCGGGACAGGGGGCTGCCGGGGAGCTGTTTTTT.

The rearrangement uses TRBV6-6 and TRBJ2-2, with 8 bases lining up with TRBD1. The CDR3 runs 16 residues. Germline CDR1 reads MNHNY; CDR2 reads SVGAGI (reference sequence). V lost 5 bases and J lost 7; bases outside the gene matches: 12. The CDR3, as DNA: TGTGCCAGCAGTAACTTTGGACAGGGAAACGACGGGGAGCTGTTTTTT. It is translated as CASSNFGQGNDGELFF.

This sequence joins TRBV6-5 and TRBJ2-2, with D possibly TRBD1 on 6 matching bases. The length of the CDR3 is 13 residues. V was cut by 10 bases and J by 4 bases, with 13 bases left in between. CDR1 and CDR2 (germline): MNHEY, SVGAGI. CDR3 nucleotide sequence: TGTGCCACCAACAGGGTGGGCACCGGGGAGCTGTTTTTT. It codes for CATNRVGTGELFF.

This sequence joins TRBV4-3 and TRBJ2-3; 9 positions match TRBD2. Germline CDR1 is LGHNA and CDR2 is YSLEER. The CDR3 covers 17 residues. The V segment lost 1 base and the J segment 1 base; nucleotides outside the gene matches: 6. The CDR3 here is CASSQAASGARTDTQYF. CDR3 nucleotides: TGCGCCAGCAGCCAAGCGGCTAGCGGGGCCCGCACAGATACGCAGTATTTT.

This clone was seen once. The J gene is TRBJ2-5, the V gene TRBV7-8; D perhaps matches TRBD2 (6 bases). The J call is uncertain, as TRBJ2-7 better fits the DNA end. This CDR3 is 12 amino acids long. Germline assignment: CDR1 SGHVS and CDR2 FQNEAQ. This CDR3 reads CASSLGGGEQYF. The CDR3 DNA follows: TGTGCCAGCAGCTTAGGGGGAGGCGAGCAGTACTTC.